The 20 T cell receptor beta chains below were found in one sample sequenced in a study of cytomegalovirus exposure and HLA in healthy donors. Primers included in the PCR were 60 Vbeta and 13 Jbeta primers. The assay was immunoSEQ multiplex PCR, and TCRdb's table has in-frame clones only and misses some. Among more than 95,000 clones listed, roughly 80% were seen once. The source material was PBMCs. These receptors all come from a man aged 30-40 years in good health and CMV-seropositive.

About this clone: The junction departs from germline at one end; a sequencing error may be responsible. The V call is TRBV11-2, the J call TRBJ1-1; D call uncertain. CDR3 length: 15 residues. Germline CDR1 reads SGHAT; CDR2 reads FQNNGV. The CDR3 region has the DNA TGTGCCAGCAGCATAGAAGGAGAAGGATGGACTGAAGCTTTCTTT. Translation: CASSIEGEGWTEAFF. The full variable domain, completed using reference TRBV11-2 and TRBJ1-1, is EAGVAQSPRYKIIEKRQSVAFWCNPISGHATLYWYQQILGQGPKLLIQFQNNGVVDDSQLPKDRFSAERLKGVDSTLKIQPAKLEDSAVYLCASSIEGEGWTEAFFGQGTRLTVV.

V usage is TRBV15 and J usage is TRBJ1-1; TRBD1 aligns across 11 bases. There are 14 residues in the CDR3. Looked up from germline, CDR1 is LNHNV and CDR2 is YYDKDF (reference sequence). V was pared by 0 bases and J by 9 bases, with 3 bases of the junction left unmatched. CDR3 residues: CATSREGTGGKAFF. For the CDR3, the DNA is TGTGCCACCAGCAGAGAAGGGACAGGGGGTAAAGCTTTCTTT.

The chain combines TRBV6-1 with TRBJ2-3; a possible D gene is TRBD1 (5 bases). In germline, CDR1 is MNHNS, CDR2 SASEGT. V was trimmed by 7 bases and J by 2 bases, leaving 10 bases between them. The CDR3 has 13 amino acids. CDR3 coding DNA: TGTGCCAGCACCCAGGGCCCCACAGATACGCAGTATTTT. Translated: CASTQGPTDTQYF.

The chain links TRBV6-6 to TRBJ1-1; 7 bases match TRBD1. This CDR3 spans 15 amino acids. In germline, CDR1 is MNHNY, CDR2 SVGAGI (reference sequence). Trimming at V came to 5 bases and at J to 0 bases, leaving 6 bases not matched to a gene. CDR3 DNA sequence: TGTGCCAGCAGTCGACAGGGCGGAGTGAACACTGAAGCTTTCTTT. This translates into CASSRQGGVNTEAFF.

J is TRBJ2-7 and V is TRBV28; 9 bases map to TRBD2. The germline V gene encodes CDR1 MDHEN and CDR2 SYDVKM. With V trimmed by 4 bases and J by 7 bases, 11 bases remained unmatched. The CDR3 contains 15 residues. The CDR3 bases are TGTGCCAGCAGTTCAGGAGCGAGCGGGGGGTTGGAGCAGTACTTC. Its translation is CASSSGASGGLEQYF.

The chain carries TRBV6-5 and TRBJ2-2; TRBD1 matches at 11 bases. This CDR3 has 15 amino acids. V was clipped by 4 bases and J by 6 bases; unmatched bases: 4. Germline CDR1 reads MNHEY; CDR2 reads SVGAGI. The CDR3 is CASSWGDRGAGELFF. CDR3 nucleotide sequence: TGTGCCAGCAGTTGGGGGGACAGGGGGGCCGGGGAGCTGTTTTTT.

This chain joins TRBV19 and TRBJ1-2; 9 bases are a match to TRBD1. This CDR3 is built from 13 residues. V was clipped by 8 bases and J by 4 bases; unmatched bases: 5. CDR1 and CDR2 (germline): LNHDA, SQIVND (reference sequence). CDR3 sequence: CASLGQGSYGYTF. The CDR3 nucleotides read TGTGCCAGTCTTGGACAGGGGAGCTATGGCTACACCTTC.

The chain is built from TRBV4-1 and TRBJ2-5; possibly TRBD2 for D (6 bases). Matching the DNA end better, TRBJ2-7 makes the J call doubtful. Germline CDR1 reads MGHRA; CDR2 reads YSYEKL. This CDR3 is 12 amino acids long. The CDR3 nucleotides are TGCGCCAGCAGCCGGGACTTCTACGAGCAGTACTTC. The encoded protein is CASSRDFYEQYF.

For this clone: Sequence at one end of the junction differs from germline and may be a read error. The rearrangement joins TRBV4-3 to TRBJ1-1, with 7 positions matching TRBD1. The CDR3 covers 17 residues. Germline loops: CDR1 LGHNA, CDR2 YSLEER. DNA for the CDR3: TGCGCCAGCACCCAACGAAACAGGGGATGGGCGAACACTGAAGCTTTCTTT. Amino acids: CASTQRNRGWANTEAFF.

V is TRBV7-2 and J is TRBJ2-6; tentative D call: TRBD1 (5 bases). V was trimmed by 11 bases and J by 1 base, leaving 21 bases between them. This CDR3 has 17 amino acids. Germline V CDR1 and CDR2: SGHTA, FQGNSA. The CDR3 sequence is CAWGRRGWGSGANVLTF. CDR3 DNA: TGTGCCTGGGGAAGAAGGGGTTGGGGTTCTGGGGCCAACGTCCTGACTTTC. The variable domain in full, with the rest retrieved from reference TRBV7-2 and TRBJ2-6, is GAGVSQSPSNKVTEKGKDVELRCDPISGHTALYWYRQSLGQGLEFLIYFQGNSAPDKSGLPSDRFSAERTGGSVSTLTIQRTQQEDSAVYLCAWGRRGWGSGANVLTFGAGSRLTVL.

The genes are TRBV27 and TRBJ1-1; a weak D match, TRBD1 (6 bases). Germline V gene sequence: CDR1 MNHEY, CDR2 SMNVEV (reference sequence). Trimming left V 4 bases short and J 1 base short, with 7 bases between. The CDR3 runs to 13 residues. The CDR3 here is CASSWTENTEAFF. CDR3 DNA sequence: TGTGCCAGCAGTTGGACAGAGAACACTGAAGCTTTCTTT.

The J gene is TRBJ2-1, the V gene TRBV4-1; weak D call: TRBD2 (6 bases). V was pared by 3 bases and J by 8 bases, with 20 bases between. Looked up from germline, CDR1 is MGHRA and CDR2 is YSYEKL. The CDR3 consists of 16 residues. Here the CDR3 reads CASSQRTSGGRDEQFF. CDR3 DNA: TGCGCCAGCAGCCAGAGAACCAGCGGAGGGCGGGATGAGCAGTTCTTC.

J is TRBJ2-7 and V is TRBV28; TRBD2 is a possible D gene (6 bases). The germline V and J ends were trimmed by 3 bases and 3 bases, with 15 bases remaining between them. The CDR3 length is 15 residues. Looked up from germline, CDR1 is MDHEN and CDR2 is SYDVKM. The CDR3 DNA follows: TGTGCCAGCAGTTTGACAAGGGTCGGGAGCTACGAGCAGTACTTC. Its translation is CASSLTRVGSYEQYF.

CDR3 protein: CASSERSNNNEKLFF. CDR3 DNA: TGTGCCAGCAGCGAGAGGTCAAATAATAATGAAAAACTGTTTTTT. The chain uses TRBV4-2 and TRBJ1-4; unclear D gene. The V and J ends lost 5 bases and 4 bases respectively, with 14 bases between them. Germline lookup yields CDR1 LGHNA and CDR2 YNFKEQ. The CDR3 has 15 residues.

The V gene is TRBV13, the J gene TRBJ2-7; D is possibly TRBD2 (6 bases). This CDR3 region has 16 residues. V dropped 3 bases and J dropped 6 bases, with 21 bases sitting between them. Germline assignment: CDR1 PRHDT and CDR2 FYEKMQ (reference sequence). CDR3 nucleotides: TGTGCCAGCAGCTTCGGGACGTCGGGAGCCTTCGGCGAGCAGTACTTC. Translation gives CASSFGTSGAFGEQYF. Looking up the rest from reference TRBV13 and TRBJ2-7 gives the full variable domain: AAGVIQSPRHLIKEKRETATLKCYPIPRHDTVYWYQQGPGQDPQFLISFYEKMQSDKGSIPDRFSAQQFSDYHSELNMSSLELGDSALYFCASSFGTSGAFGEQYFGPGTRLTVT.

The table lists this clone with a count of one. This sequence joins TRBV27 and TRBJ2-7; D perhaps matches TRBD2 (5 bases). Germline V gives CDR1 MNHEY, CDR2 SMNVEV (reference sequence). V lost 6 bases to trimming and J lost 6 bases, with 18 bases between them. This CDR3 spans 14 amino acids. The CDR3: CASSTLAPYSEQYF. Here the CDR3 DNA reads TGTGCCAGCAGCACTCTAGCACCTTACAGCGAGCAGTACTTC.

The chain has TRBV2 and TRBJ2-2; maybe TRBD1 (6 bases). CDR3 size: 12 residues. Germline V gives CDR1 SNHLY, CDR2 FYNNEI. V was clipped by 9 bases and J by 6 bases, with 11 bases between them. The DNA for the CDR3 is TGTGCCAGGGACAGTAGGTCCGGGGAGCTGTTTTTT. This codes for CARDSRSGELFF.

This rearrangement joins TRBV4-2 to TRBJ2-5; D is perhaps TRBD1 (6 bases). Germline lookup yields CDR1 LGHNA and CDR2 YNFKEQ. The V end was cut by 0 bases, the J end by 6 bases, with 17 bases between. The CDR3 consists of 16 residues. This CDR3 is CASSQEAGAGVKTQYF. CDR3 nucleotides: TGTGCCAGCAGCCAAGAAGCAGGGGCAGGTGTAAAGACCCAGTACTTC.

The rearrangement uses TRBV28 and TRBJ2-7; D not resolved. Germline V gives CDR1 MDHEN, CDR2 SYDVKM. With 5 bases removed from V and 7 bases from J, the gap between germline ends came to 12 bases. The CDR3 has 12 residues. In DNA, the CDR3 is TGTGCCAGCAGTCTAGGCTCCGTTGAGCAGTACTTC. This translates into CASSLGSVEQYF.

This clone occurred a few times. The V and J genes are TRBV7-7 and TRBJ2-1; a possible D gene is TRBD2 (5 bases). V dropped 5 bases and J dropped 7 bases, with 12 bases sitting between them. This CDR3 has 13 residues. Per the germline V gene, CDR1 is SSHAT and CDR2 is FNYEAQ (reference sequence). The CDR3 protein is CASSQPGGNEQFF. The CDR3 DNA reads TGTGCCAGCAGCCAACCAGGCGGGAATGAGCAGTTCTTC.